The entry below gives a single T cell receptor beta chain sequence along with its context. This clonotype was observed a single time. It lacks a known antigen. No quality values exist for individual bases; no much larger clone is one base distant. Evidence from one read is weak. Including cysteine and phenylalanine, the CDR3 has 15 amino acids. The sequence is cut down to CDR3 DNA, 45 bases in frame from base 1. The germline V gene gives CDR1 as MGHRA and CDR2 as YSYEKL. At the junction V is shortened by 5 bases and J by 5 bases, with 15 bases in between. The data originate from a study of type 1 regulatory T cells (dated by TCRdb to about 2021). Context from the whole study: An in vitro protocol by which a Tr1-enriched, alloantigen-specific CD4 T cell product named T-allo10 was generated was characterized in the study. Patients with hematological malignancies who were receiving allogeneic hematopoietic stem cell transplantation were the group in which T-allo10 was being clinically evaluated. Results the study describes overall, beyond this receptor: Compared with non-Tr1 cells, Tr1 cells had a narrower TCR repertoire, and the study took this difference to reflect clonal expansion driven by alloantigen.

Sequencing took place on an Illumina MiSeq. The public reads were reanalyzed by TCRdb: fastp trimming at Q25, MiXCR alignment, in-frame beta chains only. Rows are combined by CDR3 protein, so each entry shows the most common genes and DNA. The sample table shows about 62,000 distinct CDR3 sequences, and 62% are seen once. Roughly 1.9% of the sample comes from the top ten. Sequencing input: cultured non-Tr1 T cells, either the whole culture or a sorted T cell fraction (not recorded which). The cell subset or site label corresponds to: non-Tr1 population from the T-allo10 product. The rearrangement joined TRBV4-1 to TRBJ2-2; the D segment could be TRBD1, given 5 matching bases. This clonotype was obtained from a human donor in good health. The CDR3 corresponds to CASSSQGFSTGELFF. The sequenced DNA is TGCGCCAGCAGCTCCCAGGGTTTTTCGACCGGGGAGCTGTTTTTT.